This TCR beta chain was identified in a study of tumor and adjacent non-tumor tissue in lung cancer. This sample's RNA came from whole unsorted tissue. More than 3 cm separated this lung sample from the edge of the tumor. Donors were chemotherapy-naive, newly diagnosed lung cancer surgical patients in China, August–late 2014. The germline gives CDR1 DFQATT, CDR2 SNEGSKA (reference sequence). This CDR3 has 17 residues. Comment on this clonotype: The antigen remains undetermined. The junction differs from germline at one of its ends, possibly a read error.

TCRbeta libraries were built with three rounds of nested PCR, modified from ARM-PCR. One entry per CDR3 protein results from TCRdb running MiXCR on the multiplex PCR reads. The sample lists approximately 47,000 distinct CDR3 sequences; 60% to 65% were seen once. Study conclusions and caveats: Tumor TCR diversity, when higher, was linked to shorter survival. Tumor repertoires had a smaller top 100 clone share than normal lung. Significantly higher TCR diversity was found in tumor than normal lung.

The chain carries TRBV20-1 and TRBJ1-2, with 10 bases aligning to TRBD1. The TCR sequence derives from a woman between 65 and 79 years old with non-small cell lung cancer. The sample consisted of distant non-tumor lung tissue. The CDR3 DNA follows: TGCATTGCTAGGGGCAGAGGGAGCTTGGACAGGGGGTTTGGCTACACCTTC. Translation gives CIARGRGSLDRGFGYTF.